This TCR beta chain came from a study of shared clonotypes between healthy human individuals. Findings of the study overall: What limited the represented genetic and exposure-history diversity was the small number of donors. Among donors, sharing of clonotypes was expected to be affected by sequencing depth.

Every immunoSEQ plate was one replicate of a subset's evenly spread DNA. Each PCR replicate from the sorted subsets contained around 0.2 ug DNA, which is 30,000 or so T cell genomes. Profiling relied on immunoSEQ multiplex PCR, and the TCRdb table lists in-frame clones only, not all of them. Here the sample spans about 980,000 clones, approximately 80% being singletons. Remarks on this clone: What it binds is unknown.

With 6 bases removed from V and 4 bases from J, the gap between germline ends came to 14 bases. The CDR3 loop spans 14 amino acids. Germline CDR1 and CDR2: MNHEY and SVGAGI. The material sequenced was memory CD4+ T cells sorted from blood. Subset of the sample: CD45RA-negative fraction. The source of this sequence is a man between 18 and 29 years old in good health. The chain combines TRBV6-5 with TRBJ2-3; TRBD2 is a possible D gene (5 bases). The CDR3 DNA follows: TGTGCCAGCAGCCTCACTAGGGTCCCAGATACGCAGTATTTT. It encodes CASSLTRVPDTQYF.